This T cell receptor (beta chain) derives from a study of blood T cell repertoires in COVID-19. Losses at the gene ends were 4 bases for V and 10 bases for J; bases not matched to a gene: 8. This CDR3 is built from 13 residues. CDR1 is SGHDN, CDR2 FVKESK, per germline. Produced via immunoSEQ multiplex PCR; TCRdb's table is partial and in-frame only. The sample has hundreds of thousands of clones, approximately 89% seen once; the top ten hold 8% to 10%. The rearrangement links TRBV14 to TRBJ1-1, with TRBD1 matching over 8 bases. The sample comprised PBMCs or T cells enriched from blood (not recorded which). The receptor's source is a woman aged 35 to 49 who had recovered from COVID-19. CDR3 protein: CASSLGQGFRAFF. The CDR3 region has the DNA TGTGCCAGCAGCCTTGGACAGGGTTTTAGAGCTTTCTTT.